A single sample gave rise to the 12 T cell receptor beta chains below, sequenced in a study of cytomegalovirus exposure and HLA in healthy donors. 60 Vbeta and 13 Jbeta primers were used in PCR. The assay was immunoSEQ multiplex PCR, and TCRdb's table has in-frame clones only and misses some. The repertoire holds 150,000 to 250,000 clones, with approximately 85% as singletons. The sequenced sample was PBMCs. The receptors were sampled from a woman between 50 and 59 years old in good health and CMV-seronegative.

CDR3 DNA: TGCGCCAGCAGCGTCACCAGTTCCACAGATACGCAGTATTTT. Its translation is CASSVTSSTDTQYF. J is TRBJ2-3 and V is TRBV5-1; the D is unclear. Germline V CDR1 and CDR2: SGHRS, YFSETQ. V was clipped by 4 bases and J by 2 bases, with 11 bases between them. The CDR3 is made up of 14 amino acids. Based on the CDR3 plus reference TRBV5-1 and TRBJ2-3, the full variable domain is KAGVTQTPRYLIKTRGQQVTLSCSPISGHRSVSWYQQTPGQGLQFLFEYFSETQRNKGNFPGRFSGRQFSNSRSEMNVSTLELGDSALYLCASSVTSSTDTQYFGPGTRLTVL.

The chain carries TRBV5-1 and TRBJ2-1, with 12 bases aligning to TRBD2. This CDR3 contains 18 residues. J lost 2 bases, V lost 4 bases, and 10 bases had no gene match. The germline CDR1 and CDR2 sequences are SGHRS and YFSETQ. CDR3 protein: CASSIRTSGTIPYNEQFF. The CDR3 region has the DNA TGCGCCAGCAGCATCAGGACTAGCGGGACGATCCCCTACAATGAGCAGTTCTTC.

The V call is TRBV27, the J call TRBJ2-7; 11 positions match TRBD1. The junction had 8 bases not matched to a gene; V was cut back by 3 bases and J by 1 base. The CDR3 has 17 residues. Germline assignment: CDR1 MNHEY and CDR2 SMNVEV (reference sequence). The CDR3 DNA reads TGTGCCAGCAGTTTTCTCTCCGGGACAGGGGGATCCTACGAGCAGTACTTC. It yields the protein CASSFLSGTGGSYEQYF.

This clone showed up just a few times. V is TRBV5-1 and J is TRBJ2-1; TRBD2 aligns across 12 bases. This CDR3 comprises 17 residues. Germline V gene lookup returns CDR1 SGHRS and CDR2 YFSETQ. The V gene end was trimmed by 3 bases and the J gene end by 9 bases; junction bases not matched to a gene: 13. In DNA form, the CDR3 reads TGCGCCAGCAGCTCCCTGGGGACCGAACTAGCGGGAGGTGAGCAGTTCTTC. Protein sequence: CASSSLGTELAGGEQFF.

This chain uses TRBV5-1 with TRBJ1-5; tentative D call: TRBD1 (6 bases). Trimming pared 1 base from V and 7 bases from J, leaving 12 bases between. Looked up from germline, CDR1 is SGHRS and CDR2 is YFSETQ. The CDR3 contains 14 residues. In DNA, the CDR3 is TGCGCCAGCAGCTTGTCACAGGGAGAGCAGCCCCAGCATTTT. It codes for CASSLSQGEQPQHF.

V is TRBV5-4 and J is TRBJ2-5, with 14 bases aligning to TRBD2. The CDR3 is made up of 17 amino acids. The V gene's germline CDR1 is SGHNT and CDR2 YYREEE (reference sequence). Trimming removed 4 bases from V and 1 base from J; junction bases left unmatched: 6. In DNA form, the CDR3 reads TGTGCCAGCAGCACCGGGACTAGCGGGAGTTTCCAAGAGACCCAGTACTTC. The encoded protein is CASSTGTSGSFQETQYF.

CDR3 in amino acids: CASSYLARNTEAFF. The DNA for the CDR3 is TGTGCCAGCAGTTACCTCGCGAGGAACACTGAAGCTTTCTTT. The chain has TRBV6-5 and TRBJ1-1; D gene uncertain. With 2 bases removed from V and 1 base from J, the gap between germline ends came to 8 bases. Germline V gives CDR1 MNHEY, CDR2 SVGAGI. The length of the CDR3 is 14 residues.

The CDR3 DNA sequence: TGTGCCAGCAGTTTGTTAGGGGGGGCGCGTAATCAGCCCCAGCATTTT. This sequence encodes CASSLLGGARNQPQHF. The J gene is TRBJ1-5, the V gene TRBV27, with D possibly being TRBD1 (6 bases). Germline-derived CDR1 and CDR2 are MNHEY and SMNVEV (reference sequence). V was pared by 3 bases and J by 4 bases, with 16 bases between. This CDR3 region has 16 residues.

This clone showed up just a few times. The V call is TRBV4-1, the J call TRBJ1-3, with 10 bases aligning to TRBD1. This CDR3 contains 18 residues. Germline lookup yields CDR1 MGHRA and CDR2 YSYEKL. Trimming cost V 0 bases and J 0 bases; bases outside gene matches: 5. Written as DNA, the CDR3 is TGCGCCAGCAGCCAAGAGAGACAGGGGGCTGCCTCTGGAAACACCATATATTTT. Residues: CASSQERQGAASGNTIYF.

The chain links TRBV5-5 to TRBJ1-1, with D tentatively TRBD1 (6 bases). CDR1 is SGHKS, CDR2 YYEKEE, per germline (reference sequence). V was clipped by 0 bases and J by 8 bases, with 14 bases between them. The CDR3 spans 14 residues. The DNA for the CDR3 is TGTGCCAGCAGCTTGGAACAGGGTATTTGGGAAGCTTTCTTT. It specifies CASSLEQGIWEAFF.

This CDR3 is CASSPRQGPRGTEAFF. In DNA form, the CDR3 reads TGTGCCAGCAGCCCTAGACAGGGGCCAAGAGGGACTGAAGCTTTCTTT. The V call is TRBV11-2, the J call TRBJ1-1; 8 nucleotides align to TRBD1. The ends lost 5 bases at V and 5 bases at J; junction bases unmatched: 13. Germline V CDR1 and CDR2: SGHAT, FQNNGV. The CDR3 sequence is 16 residues long. The full variable domain, with the rest looked up from reference TRBV11-2 and TRBJ1-1, is EAGVAQSPRYKIIEKRQSVAFWCNPISGHATLYWYQQILGQGPKLLIQFQNNGVVDDSQLPKDRFSAERLKGVDSTLKIQPAKLEDSAVYLCASSPRQGPRGTEAFFGQGTRLTVV.

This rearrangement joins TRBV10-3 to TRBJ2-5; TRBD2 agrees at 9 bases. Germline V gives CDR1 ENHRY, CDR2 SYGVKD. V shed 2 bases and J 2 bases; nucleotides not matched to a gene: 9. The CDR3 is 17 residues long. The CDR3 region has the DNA TGTGCCATCAGTGAGCCTAGGGGGGCGGGAGGGCAAGAGACCCAGTACTTC. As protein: CAISEPRGAGGQETQYF.